Below are 18 T cell receptor beta chains sequenced from a single sample in a study of blood T cell repertoires in COVID-19. Sequencing used immunoSEQ multiplex PCR; TCRdb keeps in-frame clones, though not all of them. The repertoire holds over 15,000 clones, with 80% to 85% as singletons. The sequencing sample was made of peripheral blood. The receptors were gathered from a man in his 60s with acute or convalescent COVID-19.

This chain uses TRBV5-1 with TRBJ2-3; the D gene is possibly TRBD2 (5 bases). This CDR3 spans 15 amino acids. Germline V gene data show CDR1 as SGHRS and CDR2 as YFSETQ. Deletions cut 2 bases from V and 0 bases from J, with 10 bases between. CDR3 bases: TGCGCCAGCAGCTTTACTAGTCAAAGCACAGATACGCAGTATTTT. Amino acid sequence: CASSFTSQSTDTQYF.

The rearrangement links TRBV24-1 to TRBJ1-2; 7 bases fit TRBD1. The CDR3 runs 16 residues. J lost 6 bases, V lost 3 bases, and 12 bases had no gene match. Looked up from germline, CDR1 is KGHDR and CDR2 is SFDVKD. The chain's CDR3 is CATSDPGTDLRNGYTF. The CDR3 region has the DNA TGTGCCACCAGTGATCCTGGGACAGACCTTAGAAATGGCTACACCTTC.

This clone has more than one count but fewer than ten. The genes are TRBV7-2 and TRBJ2-7, with D possibly being TRBD1 (5 bases). The CDR3 extends over 13 amino acids. Germline V lookup: CDR1 SGHTA, CDR2 FQGNSA. The V end lost 4 bases, the J end lost 4 bases, and 11 bases lay between the germline ends. CDR3 sequence: CASSSRTFYEQYF. In DNA form, the CDR3 reads TGTGCCAGCAGCTCTAGGACATTTTACGAGCAGTACTTC.

The chain combines TRBV2 with TRBJ2-1; 11 bases map to TRBD2. This CDR3 has 14 residues. Germline-derived CDR1 and CDR2 are SNHLY and FYNNEI. V lost 10 bases to trimming and J lost 8 bases; unmatched junction nucleotides: 10. The CDR3 here is CANLLAGGGYEQFF. DNA for the CDR3: TGTGCCAACCTCCTAGCGGGGGGAGGGTATGAGCAGTTCTTC.

The CDR3 reads CASRGGFFTGELFF. The CDR3 DNA follows: TGTGCCAGCAGGGGAGGGTTTTTCACCGGGGAGCTGTTTTTT. V and J are TRBV6-4 and TRBJ2-2; TRBD2 matches 7 bases. Germline V gene sequence: CDR1 MRHNA, CDR2 SNTAGT. The CDR3 extends over 14 amino acids. V lost 6 bases and J lost 4; bases outside the gene matches: 5.

The rearrangement joins TRBV5-6 to TRBJ1-6, with 10 bases fitting TRBD1. The length of the CDR3 is 15 residues. V shed 5 bases, J shed 9 bases, and the junction held 8 bases outside the gene matches. In germline, CDR1 is SGHDT, CDR2 YYEEEE. The CDR3 reads CASRPRWDRGSPLHF. The CDR3 DNA sequence: TGTGCCAGCAGACCACGGTGGGACAGGGGTTCACCCCTCCACTTT. Using reference TRBV5-6 and TRBJ1-6 for the parts outside the CDR3, the full variable domain is DAGVTQSPTHLIKTRGQQVTLRCSPKSGHDTVSWYQQALGQGPQFIFQYYEEEERQRGNFPDRFSGHQFPNYSSELNVNALLLGDSALYLCASRPRWDRGSPLHFGNGTRLTVT.

This clone has only a few counts. The chain carries TRBV5-4 and TRBJ1-1, with a possible D match to TRBD1 (5 bases). Germline V lookup: CDR1 SGHNT, CDR2 YYREEE (reference sequence). V lost 3 bases, J lost 0 bases, and 9 bases lay in between. This CDR3 is built from 14 residues. CDR3 sequence (DNA): TGTGCCAGCAGCTCCAGGGTGATGAACACTGAAGCTTTCTTT. Translated: CASSSRVMNTEAFF.

The V call is TRBV6-6, the J call TRBJ2-7; possible D gene TRBD1, 5 bases. Trimming left V 8 bases short and J 3 bases short, with 14 bases between. This CDR3 comprises 13 residues. Germline CDR1 and CDR2: MNHNY and SVGAGI (reference sequence). The DNA of the CDR3 is TGTGCCAGCGGACCCCGACAGATCTACGAGCAGTACTTC. Translating it yields CASGPRQIYEQYF.

The genes are TRBV5-1 and TRBJ2-1; D is undetermined. CDR1 SGHRS and CDR2 YFSETQ come from the germline V gene. The ends were cut back, 0 bases at V and 8 bases at J, with 9 bases in the middle. The CDR3 loop spans 13 amino acids. The CDR3 region is CASSLAYTDEQFF. In DNA, the CDR3 is TGCGCCAGCAGCTTGGCTTACACCGATGAGCAGTTCTTC.

The gene calls are TRBV7-2 and TRBJ2-7; TRBD2 matches 10 bases. V lost 4 bases, J lost 6 bases, and 9 bases stayed unmatched. Looked up from germline, CDR1 is SGHTA and CDR2 is FQGNSA. CDR3 size: 15 residues. The CDR3 here is CASSSKSGGGVEQYF. CDR3 sequence (DNA): TGTGCCAGCAGCTCCAAGAGCGGGGGGGGCGTCGAGCAGTACTTC.

The V and J genes are TRBV5-4 and TRBJ1-6; no clear D. The germline V gene encodes CDR1 SGHNT and CDR2 YYREEE (reference sequence). The CDR3 covers 14 residues. V was clipped by 5 bases and J by 5 bases, with 11 bases between them. The CDR3 sequence is CASSLWADNSPLHF. The CDR3 DNA follows: TGTGCCAGCAGTTTGTGGGCCGATAATTCACCCCTCCACTTT. Filled out from reference TRBV5-4 and TRBJ1-6, the complete variable domain reads ETGVTQSPTHLIKTRGQQVTLRCSSQSGHNTVSWYQQALGQGPQFIFQYYREEENGRGNFPPRFSGLQFPNYSSELNVNALELDDSALYLCASSLWADNSPLHFGNGTRLTVT.

The chain is built from TRBV19 and TRBJ1-2; D unresolved. Germline lookup yields CDR1 LNHDA and CDR2 SQIVND (reference sequence). Trimming stripped 3 bases from V and 1 base from J, with 12 bases between. The CDR3 covers 15 residues. The CDR3 reads CASSISATDNYGYTF. The DNA of the CDR3 is TGTGCCAGTAGTATCTCCGCTACAGATAACTATGGCTACACCTTC.

The chain has TRBV19 and TRBJ1-2; no clear D. The CDR3 consists of 15 residues. The V and J ends lost 1 base and 3 bases respectively, with 12 bases between them. Germline V CDR1 and CDR2: LNHDA, SQIVND (reference sequence). The CDR3: CASSIGGRVDYGYTF. CDR3 nucleotides: TGTGCCAGTAGTATAGGAGGCCGGGTAGACTATGGCTACACCTTC.

The chain's CDR3 is CASSKGGLLGPQHF. CDR3 sequence (DNA): TGTGCCAGCAGCAAGGGGGGTCTATTGGGACCCCAGCATTTT. The chain couples TRBV21-1 to TRBJ1-5. TRBV21-1 is a known pseudogene. The CDR3 totals 14 residues.

The rearrangement uses TRBV7-2 and TRBJ1-6, with D perhaps matching TRBD1 (6 bases). Germline-derived CDR1 and CDR2 are SGHTA and FQGNSA. This CDR3 contains 13 residues. Trimming cost V 3 bases and J 10 bases, with 10 bases left between them. CDR3 bases: TGTGCCAGCAGCTTGACAGGCGGCTCACCCCTCCACTTT. Amino acids: CASSLTGGSPLHF.

This chain connects TRBV19 to TRBJ1-5, with D perhaps TRBD1 (5 bases). Trimming left V 5 bases short and J 2 bases short, with 13 bases between. The CDR3 contains 15 residues. Germline CDR1 reads LNHDA; CDR2 reads SQIVND (reference sequence). The CDR3 coding sequence is TGTGCCAGTAGTGCCTATGTAGGGGGCAATCAGCCCCAGCATTTT. Encoded protein: CASSAYVGGNQPQHF.

The chain carries TRBV19 and TRBJ2-2, with a tentative D call TRBD1 (6 bases). With 6 bases removed from V and 1 base from J, the gap between germline ends came to 12 bases. Germline CDR1 reads LNHDA; CDR2 reads SQIVND (reference sequence). CDR3 length equals 15 residues. The CDR3 here is CASSNIQGNTGELFF. As DNA, the CDR3 is TGTGCCAGTAGCAACATACAGGGGAACACCGGGGAGCTGTTTTTT.

V is TRBV5-4 and J is TRBJ2-2, with D unclear. The CDR3 covers 17 residues. The V and J ends lost 0 bases and 5 bases respectively, with 17 bases between them. Germline CDR1 reads SGHNT; CDR2 reads YYREEE (reference sequence). As DNA, the CDR3 is TGTGCCAGCAGCTTGGGTACCCCTCGACTGGCTACCGGGGAGCTGTTTTTT. Translated: CASSLGTPRLATGELFF.